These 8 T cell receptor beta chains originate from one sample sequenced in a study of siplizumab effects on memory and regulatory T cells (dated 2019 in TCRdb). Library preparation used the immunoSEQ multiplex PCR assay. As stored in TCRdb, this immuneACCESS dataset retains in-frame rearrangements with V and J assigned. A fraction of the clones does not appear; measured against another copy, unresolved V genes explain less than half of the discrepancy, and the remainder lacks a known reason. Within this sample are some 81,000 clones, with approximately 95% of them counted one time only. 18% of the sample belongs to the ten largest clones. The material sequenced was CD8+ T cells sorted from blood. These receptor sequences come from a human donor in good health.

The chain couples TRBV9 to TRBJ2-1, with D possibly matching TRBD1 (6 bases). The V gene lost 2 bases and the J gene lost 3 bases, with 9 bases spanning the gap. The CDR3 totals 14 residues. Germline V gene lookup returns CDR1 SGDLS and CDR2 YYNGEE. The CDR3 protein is CASSVYRDYNEQFF. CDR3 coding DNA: TGTGCCAGCAGCGTTTACAGGGACTACAATGAGCAGTTCTTC.

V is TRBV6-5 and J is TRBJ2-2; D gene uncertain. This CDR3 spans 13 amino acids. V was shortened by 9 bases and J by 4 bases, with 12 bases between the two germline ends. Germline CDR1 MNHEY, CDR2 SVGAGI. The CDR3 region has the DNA TGTGCCAGTAGGACCTTGAGCACCGGGGAGCTGTTTTTT. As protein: CASRTLSTGELFF.

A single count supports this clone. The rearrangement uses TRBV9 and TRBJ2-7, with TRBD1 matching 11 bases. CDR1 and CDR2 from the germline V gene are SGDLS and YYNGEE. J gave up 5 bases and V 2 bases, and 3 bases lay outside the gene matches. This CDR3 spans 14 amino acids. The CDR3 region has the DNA TGTGCCAGCAGCGTGGGACAGGGGGAACACGAGCAGTACTTC. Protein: CASSVGQGEHEQYF.

This CDR3 reads CASSQEGLAGGEQFF. For the CDR3, the DNA is TGCGCCAGCAGCCAAGAGGGACTAGCGGGAGGCGAGCAGTTCTTC. The chain carries TRBV4-1 and TRBJ2-1, with 15 bases that match TRBD2. CDR1 and CDR2 from the germline V gene are MGHRA and YSYEKL. This CDR3 has 15 amino acids. V trimming: 0 bases; J trimming: 10 bases; junction bases outside the gene matches: 1.

The CDR3 sequence is CASSSWTEHTEAFF. DNA of the CDR3: TGTGCCAGCAGTTCGTGGACAGAGCACACTGAAGCTTTCTTT. The chain combines TRBV27 with TRBJ1-1, with D perhaps matching TRBD1 (6 bases). CDR1 is MNHEY and CDR2 is SMNVEV in the germline V gene (reference sequence). CDR3 length equals 14 residues. The germline V and J ends were trimmed by 4 bases and 3 bases, with 12 bases remaining between them.

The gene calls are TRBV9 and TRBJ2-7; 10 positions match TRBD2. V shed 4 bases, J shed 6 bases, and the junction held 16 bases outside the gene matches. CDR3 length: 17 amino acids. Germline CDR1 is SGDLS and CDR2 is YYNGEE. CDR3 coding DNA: TGTGCCAGCAGCCCACTGGGGGGGACTAGCGTCTTGTCCGAGCAGTACTTC. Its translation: CASSPLGGTSVLSEQYF.

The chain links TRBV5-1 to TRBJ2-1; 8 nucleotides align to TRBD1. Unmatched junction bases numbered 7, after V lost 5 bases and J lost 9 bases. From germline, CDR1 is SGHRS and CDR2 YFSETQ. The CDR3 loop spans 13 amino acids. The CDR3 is CASRLGQGSEQFF. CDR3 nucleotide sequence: TGCGCCAGCAGACTCGGACAGGGTTCTGAGCAGTTCTTC.

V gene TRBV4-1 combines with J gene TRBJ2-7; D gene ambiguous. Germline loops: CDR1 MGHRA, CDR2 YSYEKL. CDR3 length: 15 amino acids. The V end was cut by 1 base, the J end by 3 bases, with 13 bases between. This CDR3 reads CASSQVTTTDYEQYF. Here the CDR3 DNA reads TGCGCCAGCAGCCAAGTCACTACCACCGACTACGAGCAGTACTTC.